These T cell receptor beta chains were read from a single sample in a study of OX40 agonist ivuxolimab in advanced cancers. The assay was immunoSEQ multiplex PCR, and TCRdb's table has in-frame clones only and misses some. The data show approximately 70,000 clones, approximately 82% seen once. Sequencing used CD4+ or CD8+ T cells sorted from blood, obtained in a trial of the OX40 agonist ivuxolimab. The source is an adult with an advanced solid tumor such as melanoma, head and neck, liver or kidney cancer. CDR3s include the opening cysteine and the closing phenylalanine or tryptophan. D genes are given only for firm matches. Clone size is given for some rows only: seen once, a few or many times, or a class if the clone is expanded.

NA	16	TRBD1	TRBV7-9	TRBJ2-5	TGTGCCAGAACCGGGACAGGGGGTCTAGTCGTTGAGACCCAGTACTTC	CARTGTGGLVVETQYF
NA	16	TRBD2	TRBV18	TRBJ2-7	TGTGCCAGCTCACGAGGGACTAGCGGGAGGCTCTACGAGCAGTACTTC	CASSRGTSGRLYEQYF
NA	15	TRBD1	TRBV30	TRBJ2-3	TGTGCCTGGAGTGAAGAGACAGGGGTCACAGATACGCAGTATTTT	CAWSEETGVTDTQYF
NA	15	TRBD2	TRBV2	TRBJ2-3	TGTGCCAGCAGTGGACTAGCGGGAACCACAGATACGCAGTATTTT	CASSGLAGTTDTQYF
once	17	TRBD2	TRBV7-9	TRBJ2-5	TGTGCCAGCAGCTTAGCTTATGCGGGAGGATACCAAGAGACCCAGTACTTC	CASSLAYAGGYQETQYF
NA	12	NA	TRBV4-1	TRBJ2-1	TGCGCCAGCAGTCAACTAGGCGGTGAGCAGTTCTTC	CASSQLGGEQFF
NA	13	NA	TRBV29-1	TRBJ1-2	TGCAGCGTTGACGACGGGGGTAAGGGAGGCTACACCTTC	CSVDDGGKGGYTF
NA	14	NA	TRBV5-8	TRBJ2-7	TGTGCCAGCAGCTACCCGGGGGGCCAGGACGAGCAGTACTTC	CASSYPGGQDEQYF
NA	14	TRBD2	TRBV7-2	TRBJ2-1	TGTGCCAGCAGCCCCCGCCGGGGGGGGAATGAGCAGTTCTTC	CASSPRRGGNEQFF
NA	15	NA	TRBV12-2	TRBJ1-1	TGTGCAAGTCGCTTAATCACAACCTTGAACACTGAAGCTTTCTTT	CASRLITTLNTEAFF
NA	14	NA	TRBV6-5	TRBJ1-6	TGTGCCAGCAGTGCAAACAGGTTAAATTCACCCCTCCACTTT	CASSANRLNSPLHF
NA	16	NA	TRBV19	TRBJ2-6	TGTGCCAGTAGTAGTTTTAGCAGCCCTGGGGCCAACGTCCTGACTTTC	CASSSFSSPGANVLTF
NA	13	NA	TRBV4-3	TRBJ1-4	TGCGCCAGCAGCCAAGGGGGGCATGAAAAACTGTTTTTT	CASSQGGHEKLFF
NA	15	NA	TRBV5-1	TRBJ2-2	TGCGCCAGCAGCTTTAGTTTGGCTACGACGGGGGAGCTGTTTTTT	CASSFSLATTGELFF
NA	18	TRBD2	TRBV7-8	TRBJ2-7	TGTGCCAGCAGCCCACCACGGCTAGCGGGAGGAAGCGGGTACGAGCAGTACTTC	CASSPPRLAGGSGYEQYF
NA	16	NA	TRBV6-5	TRBJ1-2	TGTGCCAGCAGTTCCACATGGACAGCGCGTAACTATGGCTACACCTTC	CASSSTWTARNYGYTF
NA	12	NA	TRBV7-2	TRBJ2-5	TGTGCCAGCAGCTCAGAGGGGGAGACCCAGTACTTC	CASSSEGETQYF
NA	14	TRBD2	TRBV2	TRBJ2-3	TGTGCCAGGGGAGGGACTAGCGCGGGGGATACGCAGTATTTT	CARGGTSAGDTQYF
NA	15	NA	TRBV7-2	TRBJ2-7	TGTGCCAGCAGCTTAGCACTAGCTAACACCTACGAGCAGTACTTC	CASSLALANTYEQYF
NA	14	TRBD2	TRBV18	TRBJ2-5	TGTGCCAGCTCACCAATCGCGGGAGAAGAGACCCAGTACTTC	CASSPIAGEETQYF
NA	14	NA	TRBV29-1	TRBJ2-7	TGCAGCCTCCGCGGGGGCGGGAAAACCTACGAGCAGTACTTC	CSLRGGGKTYEQYF
few	20	TRBD1	TRBV2	TRBJ2-1	TGTGCCAGCAGTGAATTTACTCTCGGAAATAGGGGGCAAATCTACAATGAGCAGTTCTTC	CASSEFTLGNRGQIYNEQFF
NA	13	NA	TRBV10-3	TRBJ2-7	TGTGCCATCAGTGAGCGGGCCGACTACGAGCAGTACTTC	CAISERADYEQYF
NA	16	NA	TRBV27	TRBJ2-3	TGTGCCAGCAGTTTATTGCCCCACCCAGGCATGAATACGCAGTATTTT	CASSLLPHPGMNTQYF
NA	17	TRBD2	TRBV5-1	TRBJ2-7	TGCGCCAGCAGCTCGGTACTAGCGGGAGGCGGGGTATACGAGCAGTACTTC	CASSSVLAGGGVYEQYF
NA	13	NA	TRBV10-3	TRBJ1-1	TGTGCCACCCTCTCCCGAGGGGACACTGAAGCTTTCTTT	CATLSRGDTEAFF
few	15	TRBD1	TRBV5-1	TRBJ2-7	TGCGCCAGCAGCCGCGAGGGGACAGAATCCTACGAGCAGTACTTC	CASSREGTESYEQYF
NA	13	NA	TRBV29-1	TRBJ1-1	TGCAGCGTTGAAGATCGTCCCCAGGGTGGAGCTTTCTTT	CSVEDRPQGGAFF
NA	14	NA	TRBV19	TRBJ2-2	TGTGCCAGTAGTATCTACAGGGCCACCGGGGAGCTGTTTTTT	CASSIYRATGELFF
few	15	NA	TRBV11-2	TRBJ2-3	TGTGCCAGCAGCTTACGGGCTAGCTCTGCAGATACGCAGTATTTT	CASSLRASSADTQYF
NA	14	TRBD2	TRBV7-6	TRBJ2-3	TGTGCCAGCAGCTTGGGCGGGGGGGGCGGTACGCAGTATTTT	CASSLGGGGGTQYF
NA	15	TRBD1	TRBV2	TRBJ2-7	TGTGCCAGCAGTGGCGGAGGGACAGGGGAAGACGAGCAGTACTTC	CASSGGGTGEDEQYF
NA	13	NA	TRBV2	TRBJ1-1	TGTGCCAGCAGAGATGAAGGGGGCACTGAAGCTTTCTTT	CASRDEGGTEAFF
few	16	NA	TRBV29-1	TRBJ1-1	TGCAGCGTTCGGTTGGGAGGTTTCTCCATGAACACTGAAGCTTTCTTT	CSVRLGGFSMNTEAFF
few	11	NA	TRBV20-1	TRBJ1-1	TGCAGTGCTCCGTTCAGCACTGAAGCTTTCTTT	CSAPFSTEAFF
NA	14	NA	TRBV7-2	TRBJ2-2	TGTGCCAGCAGCTTAGTGGGCCAGTTCGGGGAGCTGTTTTTT	CASSLVGQFGELFF
NA	14	NA	TRBV19	TRBJ1-4	TGTGCCAGTAGCGAGAGGGCCTCAGAGGAAAAACTGTTTTTT	CASSERASEEKLFF
NA	11	NA	TRBV5-1	TRBJ2-1	TGCGCCAGCAGCTTTTGGTCTGAGCAGTTCTTC	CASSFWSEQFF
few	18	NA	TRBV18	TRBJ2-2	TGTGCCAGCTCACCACCGTGGGGGGAGGACGCGAACACCGGGGAGCTGTTTTTT	CASSPPWGEDANTGELFF
NA	13	NA	TRBV7-2	TRBJ1-1	TGTGCCAGCAGAGCGGAGGCGAACACTGAAGCTTTCTTT	CASRAEANTEAFF
NA	15	NA	TRBV28	TRBJ1-5	TGTGCCAGCAGTCTCCCCGGGTGGGGCCCTCAGCCCCAGCATTTT	CASSLPGWGPQPQHF
NA	15	NA	TRBV6-1	TRBJ1-5	TGTGCCAGCAGTGAACCGTGGGGTGGTGGTCAGCCCCAGCATTTT	CASSEPWGGGQPQHF
NA	14	NA	TRBV11-2	TRBJ2-3	TGTGCCAGCAGCTTAAACGGGGACTCCGATACGCAGTATTTT	CASSLNGDSDTQYF
NA	13	NA	TRBV14	TRBJ1-1	TGTGCCAGCAGCCCCTTCGTTGGCACTGAAGCTTTCTTT	CASSPFVGTEAFF
NA	13	NA	TRBV7-3	TRBJ2-2	TGTGCCAGCACGGCGCCGAACACCGGGGAGCTGTTTTTT	CASTAPNTGELFF
NA	18	NA	TRBV28	TRBJ1-5	TGTGCCAGCAGTCCCTCCCCGGGCTTGGGCAGTCTGTTTCAGCCCCAGCATTTT	CASSPSPGLGSLFQPQHF
NA	13	TRBD2	TRBV10-3	TRBJ2-1	TGTGCCATCGGGTCTAGCGGAAACAATGAGCAGTTCTTC	CAIGSSGNNEQFF
NA	13	NA	TRBV2	TRBJ1-2	TGTGCCAGCAGTGAATGGAGAGACTATGGCTACACCTTC	CASSEWRDYGYTF
once	14	TRBD1	TRBV11-2	TRBJ2-7	TGTGCCAGCAGCTTAGTTACAGGGGGCAGAGAGCAGTACTTC	CASSLVTGGREQYF
NA	13	NA	TRBV5-1	TRBJ2-5	TGCGCCAGCAGCTTGGAGGGAGAAGAGACCCAGTACTTC	CASSLEGEETQYF
NA	13	TRBD2	TRBV6-5	TRBJ2-5	TGTGCCAGCAGCCCCGGGGGGCAAGAGACCCAGTACTTC	CASSPGGQETQYF
NA	16	TRBD2	TRBV5-4	TRBJ2-2	TGTGCCAGCAGACCTACAGCGGGGGAGAACACCGGGGAGCTGTTTTTT	CASRPTAGENTGELFF
NA	16	TRBD1	TRBV27	TRBJ1-1	TGTGCCAGCAGGAAACTTCTAGGACAGGGGGGGACTGAAGCTTTCTTT	CASRKLLGQGGTEAFF
NA	15	NA	TRBV7-2	TRBJ2-3	TGTGCCAGCAGCTTAGAATCGACAGGAGCAGATACGCAGTATTTT	CASSLESTGADTQYF
NA	14	TRBD1	TRBV29-1	TRBJ1-3	TGCAGCGTACACGGGACAGGGGGCATGGACACCATATATTTT	CSVHGTGGMDTIYF